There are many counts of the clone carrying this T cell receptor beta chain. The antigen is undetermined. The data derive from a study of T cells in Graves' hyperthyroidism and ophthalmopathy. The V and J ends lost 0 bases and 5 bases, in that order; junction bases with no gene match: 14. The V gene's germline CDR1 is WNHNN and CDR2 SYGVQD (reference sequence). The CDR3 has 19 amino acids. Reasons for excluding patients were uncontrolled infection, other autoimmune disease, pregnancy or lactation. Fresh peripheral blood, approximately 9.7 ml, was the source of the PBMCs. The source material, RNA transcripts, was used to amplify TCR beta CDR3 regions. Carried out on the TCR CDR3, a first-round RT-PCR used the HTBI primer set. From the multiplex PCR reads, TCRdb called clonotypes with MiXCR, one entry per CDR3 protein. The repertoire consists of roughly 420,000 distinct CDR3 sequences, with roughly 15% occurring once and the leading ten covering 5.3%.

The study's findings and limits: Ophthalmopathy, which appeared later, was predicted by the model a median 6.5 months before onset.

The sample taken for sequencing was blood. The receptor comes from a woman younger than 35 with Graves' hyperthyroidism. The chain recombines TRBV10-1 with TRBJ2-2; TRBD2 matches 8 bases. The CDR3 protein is CASSESKGLAGIKTGELFF. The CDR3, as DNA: TGCGCCAGCAGTGAGTCGAAGGGGCTAGCGGGTATCAAGACCGGGGAGCTGTTTTTT.